Listed below are T cell receptor beta chains from one sample, sequenced in a study of cytomegalovirus exposure and HLA in healthy donors. Measured with immunoSEQ multiplex PCR; TCRdb has only the in-frame clones, and not every one. The sample includes 200,000 to 250,000 clones, over 80% of them seen just once. What was sequenced was PBMCs. Source of these receptors: a boy between 2 and 10 years old in good health and CMV-seronegative. Each CDR3 is given with its conserved first and last residue. Each record gives: V gene, J gene, D gene, clone size, CDR3 protein, CDR3 DNA. A D gene is named only where the DNA matches it firmly. Clone size is stated in some rows and not others, as once, few, many or a class when expanded.

>TRBV7-8|TRBJ2-3|TRBD1|NA
CASSLGDRTDTQYF
TGTGCCAGCAGCTTAGGGGACAGGACAGATACGCAGTATTTT
>TRBV6-5|TRBJ1-2|TRBD1|NA
CASTPGGRPSYGYTF
TGTGCCAGTACGCCAGGGGGCAGGCCCTCTTATGGCTACACCTTC
>TRBV5-6|TRBJ2-5|NA|NA
CASSLRGSETQYF
TGTGCCAGCAGCTTGAGGGGGTCCGAGACCCAGTACTTC
>TRBV30|TRBJ2-7|NA|few
CASYRSESYEQYF
TGTGCCTCCTACCGCAGCGAGTCCTACGAGCAGTACTTC
>TRBV30|TRBJ1-3|NA|NA
CAWRSLRDSGNTIYF
TGTGCCTGGAGATCCCTCAGGGACTCTGGAAACACCATATATTTT
>TRBV21-1|TRBJ2-1|NA|once
CASSKVTSGSGNEQFF
TGTGCCAGCAGCAAAGTCACTAGCGGGAGTGGGAATGAGCAGTTCTTC
>TRBV2|TRBJ1-3|NA|NA
CASSEPYLDTIYF
TGTGCCAGCAGTGAGCCCTACCTGGACACCATATATTTT
>TRBV5-1|TRBJ2-7|NA|NA
CASSLGTGPSSYEQYF
TGCGCCAGCAGCTTGGGCACAGGTCCCAGCTCCTACGAGCAGTACTTC
>TRBV5-1|TRBJ2-3|TRBD2|NA
CASSRIGGGTDTQYF
TGCGCCAGCAGTAGGATCGGGGGGGGCACAGATACGCAGTATTTT
>TRBV27|TRBJ1-2|TRBD1|NA
CASRQGASGYTF
TGTGCCAGCCGACAGGGGGCGAGTGGCTACACCTTC
>TRBV15|TRBJ1-2|NA|NA
CATFAESDGYTF
TGTGCCACCTTTGCAGAGAGCGATGGCTACACCTTC
>TRBV9|TRBJ1-3|NA|NA
CASSVDPGSGNTIYF
TGTGCCAGCAGCGTAGACCCCGGGAGCGGAAACACCATATATTTT
>TRBV19|TRBJ2-1|TRBD2|few
CASSVRGGASYNEQFF
TGTGCCAGTAGTGTGCGCGGGGGGGCGTCCTACAATGAGCAGTTCTTC
>TRBV9|TRBJ2-1|TRBD2|NA
CASSEGGLAGEQFF
TGTGCCAGCAGCGAGGGTGGACTAGCAGGTGAGCAGTTCTTC
>TRBV27|TRBJ2-1|TRBD1|NA
CASRGTGENEQFF
TGTGCCAGCAGAGGGACAGGGGAGAATGAGCAGTTCTTC
>TRBV27|TRBJ2-3|TRBD1|NA
CASSLLEGAFDTQYF
TGTGCCAGCAGTTTGCTCGAGGGGGCATTCGATACGCAGTATTTT
>TRBV6-1|TRBJ2-1|NA|NA
CASGGWGSYNEQFF
TGTGCCAGCGGGGGGTGGGGGTCCTACAATGAGCAGTTCTTC
>TRBV13|TRBJ1-1|NA|NA
CASSLGGFGGSSEAFF
TGTGCCAGCAGCTTAGGTGGGTTCGGGGGAAGTTCTGAAGCTTTCTTT
>TRBV6-5|TRBJ1-1|NA|NA
CASSYGAGLLNTEAFF
TGTGCCAGCAGTTACGGGGCAGGGCTTCTAAACACTGAAGCTTTCTTT
>TRBV7-8|TRBJ1-2|NA|NA
CASSLDEETEENYGYTF
TGTGCCAGCAGCTTAGATGAGGAGACAGAAGAGAACTATGGCTACACCTTC
>TRBV19|TRBJ1-1|TRBD1|NA
CASSMGQGNTEAFF
TGTGCCAGTAGTATGGGACAGGGGAACACTGAAGCTTTCTTT
>TRBV6-5|TRBJ2-3|TRBD2|NA
CASSGGDRSDTQYF
TGTGCCAGCTCGGGGGGGGATCGGTCAGATACGCAGTATTTT
>TRBV4-1|TRBJ2-5|NA|NA
CASSQDLGLLYF
TGCGCCAGCAGCCAAGATCTGGGCCTGTTGTACTTC
>TRBV25-1|TRBJ1-5|NA|few
CASSDILGNQPQHF
TGTGCCAGCAGTGATATCCTCGGGAATCAGCCCCAGCATTTT
>TRBV27|TRBJ1-3|NA|NA
CASGVGNTIYF
TGTGCCAGCGGAGTTGGAAACACCATATATTTT
>TRBV6-5|TRBJ1-6|TRBD1|few
CASKKGQGNSPLHF
TGTGCCAGCAAAAAGGGACAGGGTAATTCACCCCTCCACTTT
>TRBV10-1|TRBJ1-1|NA|NA
CASTKGVYTEAFF
TGCGCCAGCACCAAAGGGGTCTACACTGAAGCTTTCTTT
>TRBV5-1|TRBJ1-1|NA|NA
CASSLAPDTEAFF
TGCGCCAGCAGCTTGGCCCCTGACACTGAAGCTTTCTTT
>TRBV2|TRBJ1-5|NA|NA
CASRGQAYDQPQHF
TGTGCCAGCAGGGGGCAGGCTTATGATCAGCCCCAGCATTTT
>TRBV29-1|TRBJ2-7|NA|NA
CSVDGGSYEQYF
TGCAGCGTTGATGGGGGCTCCTACGAGCAGTACTTC
>TRBV30|TRBJ2-4|NA|NA
CAWSATGVKNIQYF
TGTGCCTGGAGTGCCACCGGGGTCAAAAACATTCAGTACTTC
>TRBV15|TRBJ1-3|NA|NA
CATRATRSGNTIYF
TGTGCCACCAGGGCCACCCGCTCTGGAAACACCATATATTTT
>TRBV27|TRBJ2-7|NA|NA
CASSFRSSYEQYF
TGTGCCAGCAGTTTTCGGAGCTCCTACGAGCAGTACTTC
>TRBV19|TRBJ2-1|NA|NA
CASSIPGSSDEQFF
TGTGCCAGTAGTATTCCCGGGTCGTCCGATGAGCAGTTCTTC
>TRBV18|TRBJ2-7|NA|once
CASSREPLASYEQYF
TGTGCCAGCTCACGGGAACCGCTAGCCTCCTACGAGCAGTACTTC
>TRBV27|TRBJ1-2|NA|NA
CASSLVEGMNYGYTF
TGTGCCAGCAGTTTAGTCGAGGGAATGAACTATGGCTACACCTTC
>TRBV2|TRBJ2-3|TRBD2|NA
CASRVGLAGDPSTDTQYF
TGTGCCAGCAGGGTCGGACTAGCGGGAGACCCTAGCACAGATACGCAGTATTTT
>TRBV9|TRBJ2-7|TRBD2|NA
CASSPTHTTSGSSYEQYF
TGTGCCAGCAGCCCTACTCACACTACTAGCGGGAGCTCCTACGAGCAGTACTTC
>TRBV7-9|TRBJ1-5|NA|NA
CASSLAEYQPQHF
TGTGCCAGCAGCTTAGCGGAGTACCAGCCCCAGCATTTT
>TRBV7-2|TRBJ2-3|TRBD2|NA
CASSPTSGGAPPYF
TGTGCCAGCAGCCCAACTAGCGGGGGGGCCCCTCCGTATTTT
>TRBV4-1|TRBJ1-5|TRBD1|NA
CASSQVIRGPGQPQHF
TGCGCCAGCAGCCAAGTGATCAGGGGGCCGGGTCAGCCCCAGCATTTT